The T cell receptor (beta chain) described here comes from a study of early T cells in non-severe SARS-CoV-2 infection. V was cut by 1 base and J by 4 bases, with 7 bases left in between. The CDR3 spans 14 residues. The germline CDR1 and CDR2 sequences are SEHNR and FQNEAQ (reference sequence). TCRdb redid the calling of the 5' RACE reads with MiXCR, one entry per CDR3 protein. In the table there are over 80,000 distinct CDR3 sequences, 13% to 15% of which are singletons. The receptor was isolated from an adult who was a healthcare worker with PCR-confirmed SARS-CoV-2 infection or an uninfected control (not recorded which). The rearrangement links TRBV7-9 to TRBJ2-2; D is unclear. The sample was whole blood. CDR3 residues: CASSLGTVTGELFF. The CDR3 DNA reads as TGTGCCAGCAGCTTAGGAACAGTCACCGGGGAGCTGTTTTTT. The full variable domain, completed using reference TRBV7-9 and TRBJ2-2, is DTGVSQNPRHKITKRGQNVTFRCDPISEHNRLYWYRQTLGQGPEFLTYFQNEAQLEKSRLLSDRFSAERPKGSFSTLEIQRTEQGDSAMYLCASSLGTVTGELFFGEGSRLTVL.